This T cell receptor (beta chain) came from a study of blood T cells in healthy people across ages. Study findings and constraints: It was held that diversity estimates obtained from one million T cells represented underestimates. There were more naive CD4+ cells and higher diversity in long-lived donors than in aged donors.

Sample-barcoded 5' priming and a J-beta primer mix drove a second PCR of roughly 7 to 11 cycles. Carrying 12 random nucleotides, a template-switch adaptor labeled each individual cDNA molecule. Each CDR3 protein is one row after TCRdb ran MiXCR on the 5' RACE reads. The table shows around 1.5 million distinct CDR3 sequences, with around two fifths occurring only once. Per germline, CDR1 SGDLS and CDR2 YYNGEE. CDR3 length: 18 amino acids. Trimming cost V 0 bases and J 11 bases, with 29 bases left between them. On this clonotype itself: Its target is not known.

The origin of this receptor is a woman between 18 and 30 years old in good health. Sequencing was done on a sample of blood. The chain carries TRBV9 and TRBJ2-5; possible D gene TRBD2, 5 bases. The CDR3 bases are TGTGCCAGCAGCGTAGAGCGGACGGCTTCCCCCGCCTACAATGAGCAGTACTTC. Its translation is CASSVERTASPAYNEQYF.